What follows are 26 T cell receptor beta chains derived from one specimen sequenced in a study of blood T cell repertoires in COVID-19. Profiling relied on immunoSEQ multiplex PCR, and the TCRdb table lists in-frame clones only, not all of them. Of fewer than 200,000 clones detected, roughly 88% appear once; the ten largest clones hold almost 5%. Sequencing was carried out using peripheral blood. These receptors all stem from a man aged 18 to 29 with COVID-19, enrolled during active disease.

The chain uses TRBV6-5 and TRBJ2-7; 11 bases match TRBD2. There are 15 residues in the CDR3. CDR1 is MNHEY and CDR2 is SVGAGI in the germline V gene. V lost 4 bases, J lost 2 bases, and 4 bases stayed unmatched. In DNA, the CDR3 is TGTGCCAGCAGTTTAACTAGCGGGAGTCCCTACGAGCAGTACTTC. Its translation: CASSLTSGSPYEQYF.

This chain uses TRBV4-3 with TRBJ2-7, with D maybe TRBD1 (5 bases). The CDR3 runs 15 residues. CDR1 and CDR2 from the germline V gene are LGHNA and YSLEER. V gave up 0 bases and J gave up 4 bases, with 13 bases separating them. CDR3 protein: CASSQDKRGDYEQYF. The CDR3 coding sequence is TGCGCCAGCAGCCAAGATAAAAGGGGCGATTACGAGCAGTACTTC.

This rearrangement joins TRBV9 to TRBJ2-1, with 11 nucleotides matching TRBD2. From germline, CDR1 is SGDLS and CDR2 YYNGEE. The CDR3 runs 17 residues. V was clipped by 4 bases and J by 0 bases; unmatched bases: 6. CDR3 sequence (DNA): TGTGCCAGCAGCCCCCCGACTAGCGGGAACTCCTACAATGAGCAGTTCTTC. Translated, it gives CASSPPTSGNSYNEQFF. Full variable domain (missing parts from reference TRBV9 and TRBJ2-1): DSGVTQTPKHLITATGQRVTLRCSPRSGDLSVYWYQQSLDQGLQFLIQYYNGEERAKGNILERFSAQQFPDLHSELNLSSLELGDSALYFCASSPPTSGNSYNEQFFGPGTRLTVL.

The chain couples TRBV28 to TRBJ2-7, with 9 bases identical to TRBD2. This CDR3 has 20 amino acids. Germline V gives CDR1 MDHEN, CDR2 SYDVKM. V shed 2 bases, J shed 3 bases, and the junction held 20 bases outside the gene matches. CDR3 sequence (DNA): TGTGCCAGCAGTTTAATGCGTAGGGGAACAGCGGGAGGTGGGAGCTACGAGCAGTACTTC. Its translation is CASSLMRRGTAGGGSYEQYF.

The chain has TRBV7-2 and TRBJ1-2; TRBD1 might be the D (6 bases). V dropped 0 bases and J dropped 8 bases, with 16 bases sitting between them. The CDR3 totals 15 residues. CDR1 and CDR2 (germline): SGHTA, FQGNSA. The CDR3 sequence: CASSLAQGQGRGYTF. CDR3 DNA: TGTGCCAGCAGCTTAGCCCAGGGGCAAGGTAGGGGCTACACCTTC.

The chain couples TRBV19 to TRBJ2-7; 10 positions agree with TRBD1. The germline V gene has CDR1 LNHDA and CDR2 SQIVND (reference sequence). The CDR3 totals 15 residues. J gave up 3 bases and V 4 bases, and 6 bases lay outside the gene matches. The chain's CDR3 is CASSSDRGRGYEQYF. The CDR3 DNA is TGTGCCAGTAGTAGCGACAGGGGGCGCGGCTACGAGCAGTACTTC.

This clone was observed once. V gene TRBV11-3 combines with J gene TRBJ2-1; no definite D call. Looked up from germline, CDR1 is SGHNT and CDR2 is YENEEA. V gave up 3 bases and J gave up 9 bases, with 9 bases separating them. There are 12 residues in the CDR3. The CDR3 sequence: CASSLGGAEQFF. CDR3 in DNA: TGTGCCAGCAGCTTGGGTGGAGCTGAGCAGTTCTTC.

The chain uses TRBV27 and TRBJ2-1, with 7 positions matching TRBD2. The germline gives CDR1 MNHEY, CDR2 SMNVEV (reference sequence). This CDR3 is 16 amino acids long. The V gene end was trimmed by 8 bases and the J gene end by 6 bases; junction bases not matched to a gene: 16. The CDR3 here is CASAPSFSGAGNEQFF. In DNA, the CDR3 is TGTGCCAGCGCCCCCTCTTTCAGCGGGGCTGGCAATGAGCAGTTCTTC.

This clone has just one count. The chain is built from TRBV5-8 and TRBJ2-3, with TRBD2 matching 8 bases. Germline CDR1 is SGHTS and CDR2 is YDEGEE. This CDR3 spans 16 amino acids. J gave up 1 base and V 4 bases, and 8 bases lay outside the gene matches. This chain's CDR3 is CASSILAGRRTDTQYF. DNA of the CDR3: TGTGCCAGCAGCATCTTAGCGGGAAGGCGCACAGATACGCAGTATTTT.

This chain uses TRBV12-5 with TRBJ2-2, with 10 nucleotides matching TRBD2. Germline V lookup: CDR1 LGHNT, CDR2 FRNRAP. This CDR3 comprises 15 residues. V was pared by 6 bases and J by 2 bases, with 3 bases of the junction left unmatched. The CDR3 is CASGLAGGNTGELFF. Written as DNA, the CDR3 is TGTGCTAGTGGGTTAGCGGGAGGAAACACCGGGGAGCTGTTTTTT.

This sequence joins TRBV2 and TRBJ1-5; 9 bases are shared with TRBD1. There are 15 residues in the CDR3. From germline, CDR1 is SNHLY and CDR2 FYNNEI. V gave up 1 base and J gave up 6 bases; unmatched junction bases: 4. The CDR3 region is CASSEDRGPGQPQHF. DNA of the CDR3: TGTGCCAGCAGTGAAGACAGGGGGCCAGGTCAGCCCCAGCATTTT.

V and J are TRBV30 and TRBJ2-7; 8 bases agree with TRBD1. Losses at the gene ends were 3 bases for V and 2 bases for J; bases not matched to a gene: 3. CDR1 GTSNPN and CDR2 SVGIG come from the germline V gene (reference sequence). This CDR3 region has 13 residues. In nucleotides, the CDR3 is TGTGCCTGGAGAACAGGGGGAACCTACGAGCAGTACTTC. This sequence encodes CAWRTGGTYEQYF.

This rearrangement joins TRBV28 to TRBJ2-7; 8 nucleotides match TRBD2. The CDR3 extends over 15 amino acids. Germline values: CDR1 MDHEN, CDR2 SYDVKM. Trimming removed 2 bases from V and 0 bases from J; junction bases left unmatched: 3. The CDR3 loop reads CASSLGAGVSYEQYF. The CDR3 DNA follows: TGTGCCAGCAGTTTAGGAGCGGGAGTCTCCTACGAGCAGTACTTC.

This clone was observed many times. The same CDR3 is also encoded by other DNA sequences in this sample. The gene calls are TRBV4-3 and TRBJ2-7; 9 positions match TRBD2. The CDR3 has 18 residues. The germline V gene has CDR1 LGHNA and CDR2 YSLEER. V lost 0 bases to trimming and J lost 0 bases; unmatched junction nucleotides: 9. CDR3 sequence (DNA): TGCGCCAGCAGCCAAGATCTGGCGGGAGGGTTACTCTCCTACGAGCAGTACTTC. Protein product: CASSQDLAGGLLSYEQYF.

The chain combines TRBV29-1 with TRBJ2-1; the match to TRBD2 covers 8 bases. Germline V gene lookup returns CDR1 SQVTM and CDR2 ANQGSEA. V gave up 4 bases and J gave up 6 bases; unmatched junction bases: 8. This CDR3 has 14 residues. CDR3 in DNA: TGCAGCGTTGGAAAGCGGGAGAGGATCAATGAGCAGTTCTTC. Encoded protein: CSVGKRERINEQFF.

The V and J genes are TRBV28 and TRBJ2-2, with a tentative D call TRBD2 (6 bases). The CDR3 totals 16 residues. Germline V gives CDR1 MDHEN, CDR2 SYDVKM. V was cut by 6 bases and J by 6 bases, with 20 bases left in between. The DNA for the CDR3 is TGTGCCAGCAGCTCTTTACCGGGACTCACCGCCGGGGAGCTGTTTTTT. This encodes CASSSLPGLTAGELFF.

The chain recombines TRBV7-3 with TRBJ2-2; D possibly corresponds to TRBD2 (5 bases). V dropped 1 base and J dropped 0 bases, with 9 bases sitting between them. This CDR3 region has 16 residues. Germline CDR1 SGHTA, CDR2 FQGTGA. Here the CDR3 reads CASSLRAAANTGELFF. The CDR3 coding sequence is TGTGCCAGCAGCTTAAGAGCAGCGGCGAACACCGGGGAGCTGTTTTTT.

The chain employs TRBV27 and TRBJ2-7, with 9 bases identical to TRBD2. Germline lookup yields CDR1 MNHEY and CDR2 SMNVEV (reference sequence). V was clipped by 5 bases and J by 2 bases; unmatched bases: 10. The CDR3 sequence is 16 residues long. Here the CDR3 DNA reads TGTGCCAGCAGTCTAGGGACTAGCATGGGAACCTACGAGCAGTACTTC. As protein: CASSLGTSMGTYEQYF.

The genes are TRBV18 and TRBJ2-1; possibly TRBD1 for D (5 bases). Germline V gene lookup returns CDR1 KGHSH and CDR2 LQKENI. The CDR3 is 15 residues long. Between the trimmed V and J ends, which lost 2 bases and 0 bases, there was a span of 8 bases. For the CDR3, the DNA is TGTGCCAGCTCACCAAGGGGCCCCTCCTACAATGAGCAGTTCTTC. Encoded protein: CASSPRGPSYNEQFF.

The V and J genes are TRBV6-5 and TRBJ2-7; TRBD2 is a possible D gene (6 bases). Deletions cut 0 bases from V and 2 bases from J, with 8 bases between. Germline lookup yields CDR1 MNHEY and CDR2 SVGAGI. The CDR3 sequence is 14 residues long. The CDR3: CASSYSAGTYEQYF. CDR3 nucleotides: TGTGCCAGCAGTTACTCAGCGGGTACCTACGAGCAGTACTTC.

V usage is TRBV25-1 and J usage is TRBJ1-2; tentative D call: TRBD1 (6 bases). Trimming took off 4 bases at V and 4 bases at J, with 13 bases between the two ends. CDR3 size: 14 residues. The germline gives CDR1 MGHDK, CDR2 SYGVNS. In DNA form, the CDR3 reads TGTGCCAGCAGTGGAGACAGGCGCCCCTATGGCTACACCTTC. Amino acids: CASSGDRRPYGYTF.

This clone was seen only once. This chain uses TRBV6-5 with TRBJ2-5, with 10 nucleotides matching TRBD1. Germline lookup yields CDR1 MNHEY and CDR2 SVGAGI. The length of the CDR3 is 13 residues. With V trimmed by 7 bases and J by 4 bases, 3 bases remained unmatched. The CDR3, as DNA: TGTGCCAGCACTGGGACAGGGGTAGAGACCCAGTACTTC. This translates into CASTGTGVETQYF.

The chain has TRBV5-1 and TRBJ1-3, with D unclear. The CDR3 spans 12 residues. The germline V gene encodes CDR1 SGHRS and CDR2 YFSETQ. Trimming left V 3 bases short and J 7 bases short, with 8 bases between. As DNA, the CDR3 is TGCGCCAGCAGCTGGGGAGGTAACACCATATATTTT. This gives the protein CASSWGGNTIYF. Full variable domain (missing parts from reference TRBV5-1 and TRBJ1-3): KAGVTQTPRYLIKTRGQQVTLSCSPISGHRSVSWYQQTPGQGLQFLFEYFSETQRNKGNFPGRFSGRQFSNSRSEMNVSTLELGDSALYLCASSWGGNTIYFGEGSWLTVV.

Only one count was recorded for this clone. The chain uses TRBV28 and TRBJ1-2; possible D gene TRBD1, 5 bases. Trimming took off 2 bases at V and 4 bases at J, with 14 bases between the two ends. CDR1 and CDR2 (germline): MDHEN, SYDVKM. The CDR3 extends over 15 amino acids. CDR3: CASSLTAGWAYGYTF. In nucleotides, the CDR3 is TGTGCCAGCAGTTTAACAGCAGGGTGGGCCTATGGCTACACCTTC.

CDR3 residues: CASSLLAGVAEQYF. For the CDR3, the DNA is TGTGCCAGCAGTTTATTAGCGGGAGTCGCCGAGCAGTACTTC. J is TRBJ2-7 and V is TRBV28; 9 bases are shared with TRBD2. This CDR3 region has 14 residues. Germline V gene sequence: CDR1 MDHEN, CDR2 SYDVKM. The V and J ends lost 1 base and 6 bases, in that order; junction bases with no gene match: 4.

Concerning this clone itself: Its ends do not fully match the called genes, so a read error is possible. The chain carries TRBV9 and TRBJ1-4, with a weak D call TRBD1 (6 bases). The CDR3 covers 15 residues. CDR1 is SGDLS and CDR2 is YYNGEE in the germline V gene. CDR3 region: CASSGDIATNEKLLF. CDR3 nucleotide sequence: TGTGCCAGCAGCGGGGACATTGCAACTAATGAAAAACTGCTTTTT.